Listed below are T cell receptor beta chains from one sample, sequenced in a study of blood T cell repertoires in COVID-19. Sequencing used immunoSEQ multiplex PCR; TCRdb keeps in-frame clones, though not all of them. The repertoire holds 210,000 or so clones, with more than 80% as singletons. What was sequenced was peripheral blood. The receptors originated from a woman aged 25 to 39 with COVID-19, enrolled during active disease. The CDR3 runs from the conserved cysteine through the conserved F or W. The order of the fields is V gene, clone size, J gene, D gene, CDR3 protein, CDR3 DNA. A D gene is named only where the DNA matches it firmly. Clone sizes are given selectively: once, few, many, or a class where the clone is expanded.

>TRBV11-2|-|TRBJ1-3|-
CASSLTDSPRNTIYF
TGTGCCAGCAGCCTAACGGACAGCCCTAGAAACACCATATATTTT
>TRBV28|-|TRBJ1-2|-
CASSFRNNYGYTF
TGTGCCAGCAGTTTCAGGAATAACTATGGCTACACCTTC
>TRBV23-1|-|TRBJ1-5|-
CASSPPHGGGRLYSNQPQHF
TGCGCCAGCAGTCCTCCACATGGCGGGGGGCGCCTCTATAGCAATCAGCCCCAGCATTTT
>TRBV6-5|few|TRBJ1-2|-
CASTTTGVINGYTF
TGTGCCAGCACCACCACCGGGGTGATCAATGGCTACACCTTC
>TRBV27|-|TRBJ1-5|TRBD1
CASSDSGTGGDQPQHF
TGTGCCAGCAGCGATTCCGGGACAGGGGGCGATCAGCCCCAGCATTTT
>TRBV7-3|-|TRBJ2-3|TRBD1
CASSLSQPAGGADTQYF
TGTGCCAGCAGCTTATCCCAGCCCGCAGGGGGAGCAGATACGCAGTATTTT
>TRBV11-2|-|TRBJ2-5|TRBD2
CASSGSRGEETQYF
TGTGCCAGCAGCGGTTCACGGGGGGAGGAGACCCAGTACTTC
>TRBV7-2|-|TRBJ1-2|-
CASSLDGDPNYGYTF
TGTGCCAGCAGCTTAGACGGGGATCCCAACTATGGCTACACCTTC
>TRBV7-8|-|TRBJ2-5|TRBD2
CASSLTSGDQETQYF
TGTGCCAGCAGCTTAACTAGCGGGGACCAAGAGACCCAGTACTTC
>TRBV2|-|TRBJ2-5|-
CASEGAVRSIETQYF
TGTGCCAGCGAGGGAGCGGTGCGCTCGATCGAGACCCAGTACTTC
>TRBV7-9|-|TRBJ2-7|TRBD1
CASSSTRQGSYEQYF
TGTGCCAGCAGTTCGACGAGACAGGGCTCCTACGAGCAGTACTTC
>TRBV6-2/TRBV6-3|-|TRBJ1-3|-
CASSPSAGNTIYF
TGTGCCAGCAGTCCCAGCGCTGGAAACACCATATATTTT
>TRBV15|-|TRBJ2-7|TRBD1
CATSRIIGTGVGEQYF
TGTGCCACCAGCAGAATTATCGGGACAGGGGTAGGCGAGCAGTACTTC
>TRBV5-1|-|TRBJ1-5|TRBD1
CASSLLRGLPNQPQHF
TGCGCCAGCAGCTTGCTCAGGGGGCTCCCCAATCAGCCCCAGCATTTT
>TRBV9|-|TRBJ2-7|-
CASSPGTPGEQYF
TGTGCCAGCAGCCCGGGGACACCCGGCGAGCAGTACTTC
>TRBV5-1|-|TRBJ2-7|TRBD1
CASSLVGQGWEQYF
TGCGCCAGCAGCTTGGTGGGACAGGGGTGGGAGCAGTACTTC
>TRBV7-7|-|TRBJ2-5|-
CASSLREGEWETQYF
TGTGCCAGCAGCTTGCGGGAAGGGGAGTGGGAGACCCAGTACTTC
>TRBV24-1|once|TRBJ2-7|-
CATSRGASPYEQYF
TGTGCCACCAGCCGCGGGGCCAGCCCCTACGAGCAGTACTTC
>TRBV5-1|-|TRBJ2-2|-
CASSHDSTGELFF
TGCGCCAGCAGCCACGACAGCACCGGGGAGCTGTTTTTT
>TRBV10-3|-|TRBJ2-7|TRBD2
CAHSDESSGRLSEQYF
TGTGCCCACAGCGACGAGTCTAGCGGGAGATTGAGCGAGCAGTACTTC
>TRBV6-5|-|TRBJ1-2|TRBD1
CASRTGAGGYTF
TGTGCCAGCAGGACAGGGGCGGGCGGCTACACCTTC
>TRBV19|-|TRBJ1-1|TRBD1
CASSYGQGTEAFF
TGTGCCAGTAGCTACGGACAGGGTACTGAAGCTTTCTTT
>TRBV19|-|TRBJ2-6|-
CASSYSGANVLTF
TGTGCCAGTAGTTACTCTGGGGCCAACGTCCTGACTTTC
>TRBV19|-|TRBJ1-1|-
CASSDRPGPTEAFF
TGTGCCAGTAGTGACCGTCCAGGGCCCACTGAAGCTTTCTTT
>TRBV4-3|-|TRBJ2-7|-
CASSQDGGSYEQYF
TGCGCCAGCAGCCAAGACGGAGGATCCTACGAGCAGTACTTC
>TRBV9|-|TRBJ2-7|-
CASSAASGTNYEQYF
TGTGCCAGCAGCGCGGCATCGGGAACCAACTACGAGCAGTACTTC
>TRBV27|-|TRBJ2-1|-
CASSLYRDPYNEQFF
TGTGCCAGCAGTTTATACCGGGATCCCTACAATGAGCAGTTCTTC
>TRBV9|-|TRBJ2-7|TRBD2
CASSPSGGLSPVEQYF
TGTGCCAGCAGCCCTAGCGGGGGGCTATCCCCTGTGGAGCAGTACTTC
>TRBV27|-|TRBJ1-4|-
CASSLQSTGNEKLFF
TGTGCCAGCAGTTTACAGAGTACAGGAAATGAAAAACTGTTTTTT
>TRBV9|-|TRBJ1-4|TRBD1
CASSPSGQSNEKLFF
TGTGCCAGCAGCCCTTCGGGACAGAGTAATGAAAAACTGTTTTTT
>TRBV27|-|TRBJ1-1|-
CASSPSSVTIPEAFF
TGTGCCAGCAGCCCATCGTCCGTCACTATCCCTGAAGCTTTCTTT
>TRBV20-1|-|TRBJ2-3|-
CSALLADTQYF
TGCAGTGCACTACTAGCAGATACGCAGTATTTT
>TRBV5-1|once|TRBJ2-2|-
CASSLARANTGELFF
TGCGCCAGCAGCTTGGCTCGGGCGAACACCGGGGAGCTGTTTTTT
>TRBV7-9|-|TRBJ2-7|-
CASSSDIYEQYF
TGTGCCAGCAGTTCGGACATCTACGAGCAGTACTTC
>TRBV30|-|TRBJ1-6|-
CAWRAPESLHF
TGTGCCTGGAGAGCCCCCGAATCCCTCCACTTT
>TRBV5-1|-|TRBJ2-7|-
CASSASSSSYEQYF
TGCGCCAGCAGCGCATCTAGCTCCTCCTACGAGCAGTACTTC
>TRBV19|-|TRBJ2-5|-
CASSNAGGRETQYF
TGTGCCAGTAGTAACGCAGGGGGGAGAGAGACCCAGTACTTC
>TRBV11-2|-|TRBJ2-5|-
CASSLGGDQETQYF
TGTGCCAGCAGCTTAGGCGGAGACCAAGAGACCCAGTACTTC
>TRBV2|-|TRBJ2-7|TRBD1
CASRDRGYEQYF
TGTGCCAGCAGGGACAGGGGTTACGAGCAGTACTTC
>TRBV6-5|-|TRBJ1-5|-
CASTGTNSNQPQHF
TGTGCCAGTACCGGGACAAATAGCAATCAGCCCCAGCATTTT
>TRBV6-5|-|TRBJ2-7|-
CASGRPGTKLYEQYF
TGTGCCAGCGGAAGACCCGGGACAAAGCTTTACGAGCAGTACTTC
>TRBV5-1|few|TRBJ1-1|-
CASSLNPGNTEAFF
TGCGCCAGCAGCTTGAACCCGGGGAACACTGAAGCTTTCTTT
>TRBV10-3|-|TRBJ1-1|TRBD1
CATLRFPTGANTEAFF
TGTGCCACCCTAAGGTTCCCGACAGGGGCCAACACTGAAGCTTTCTTT
>TRBV4-3|-|TRBJ2-6|TRBD1
CASSREGGQELSGANVLTF
TGCGCCAGCAGCCGCGAAGGAGGACAGGAGCTCTCTGGGGCCAACGTCCTGACTTTC
>TRBV27|-|TRBJ2-7|-
CASSLGISYEQYF
TGTGCCAGCAGTTTAGGCATCTCCTACGAGCAGTACTTC
>TRBV24-1|-|TRBJ2-2|TRBD1
CATRPGQGNTGELFF
TGTGCCACCCGACCGGGACAGGGTAACACCGGGGAGCTGTTTTTT
>TRBV19|-|TRBJ1-2|TRBD1
CASRETGTGGYGYTF
TGTGCCAGTAGAGAGACCGGGACAGGGGGATATGGCTACACCTTC
>TRBV5-1|-|TRBJ2-7|TRBD1
CASSPTGVHEQYF
TGCGCCAGCAGCCCGACAGGGGTCCACGAGCAGTACTTC
>TRBV5-4|-|TRBJ1-2|-
CASSSREGNYGYTF
TGTGCCAGCAGCTCCAGGGAGGGGAACTATGGCTACACCTTC